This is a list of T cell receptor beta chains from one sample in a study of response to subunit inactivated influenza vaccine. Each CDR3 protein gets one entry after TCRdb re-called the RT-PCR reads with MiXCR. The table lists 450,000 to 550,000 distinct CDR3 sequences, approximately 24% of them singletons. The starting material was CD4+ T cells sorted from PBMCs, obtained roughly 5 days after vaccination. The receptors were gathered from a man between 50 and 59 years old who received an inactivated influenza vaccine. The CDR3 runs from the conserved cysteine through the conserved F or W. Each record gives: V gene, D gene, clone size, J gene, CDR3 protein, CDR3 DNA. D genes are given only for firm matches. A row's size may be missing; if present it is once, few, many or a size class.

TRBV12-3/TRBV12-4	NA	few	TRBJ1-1	CASSLGNPGKAFF	TGTGCCAGCAGTTTGGGGAATCCGGGGAAAGCTTTCTTT
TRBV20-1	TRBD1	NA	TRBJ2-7	CSALTDRGGYEQYF	TGCAGTGCATTAACCGACAGGGGAGGCTACGAGCAGTACTTC
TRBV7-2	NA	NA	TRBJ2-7	CASSPVVGTYEQYF	TGTGCCAGCAGCCCAGTGGTCGGAACCTACGAGCAGTACTTC
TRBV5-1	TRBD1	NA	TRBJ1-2	CATGTGVDYGYTF	TGCGCCACCGGGACAGGGGTTGACTATGGCTACACCTTC
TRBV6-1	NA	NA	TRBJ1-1	CASIKQGTNTEAFF	TGTGCCAGCATCAAACAGGGAACGAACACTGAAGCTTTCTTT
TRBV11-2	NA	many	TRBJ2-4	CASSLGSSVAKAAKNIQYF	TGTGCCAGCAGCTTAGGTTCTAGCGTTGCGAAGGCGGCCAAAAACATTCAGTACTTC
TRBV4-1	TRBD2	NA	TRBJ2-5	CASSQNRAGLVGETQYF	TGCGCCAGCAGCCAAAACAGGGCGGGACTAGTCGGGGAGACCCAGTACTTC
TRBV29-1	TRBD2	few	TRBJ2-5	CSVLADQETQYF	TGCAGCGTTCTAGCGGACCAAGAGACCCAGTACTTC
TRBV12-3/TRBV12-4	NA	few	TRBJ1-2	CASSFTARQVYGYTF	TGTGCCAGCAGTTTTACGGCTCGACAGGTTTATGGCTACACCTTC
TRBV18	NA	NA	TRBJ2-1	CASSPAVPSIRSYNEQFF	TGTGCCAGCTCACCAGCGGTGCCCAGCATCCGCTCCTACAATGAGCAGTTCTTC
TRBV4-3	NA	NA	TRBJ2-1	CASSQERYNEQFF	TGCGCCAGCAGCCAAGAACGGTACAATGAGCAGTTCTTC
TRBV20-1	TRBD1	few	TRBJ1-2	CSAFSGTGSAIGGYTF	TGCAGTGCTTTTTCCGGGACAGGGTCCGCGATTGGGGGCTACACCTTC
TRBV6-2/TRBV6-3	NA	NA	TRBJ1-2	CASSYSIFRDYGYTF	TGTGCCAGCAGTTACTCGATTTTCAGAGACTATGGCTACACCTTC
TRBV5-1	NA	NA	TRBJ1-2	CASSLDSRRHTF	TGCGCCAGCAGCCTGGACAGCCGGCGACACACCTTC
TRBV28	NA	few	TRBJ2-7	CASSQGRFPYEQYF	TGTGCCAGCAGTCAGGGACGGTTTCCCTACGAGCAGTACTTC
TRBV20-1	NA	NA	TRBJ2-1	CSARVQNEQFF	TGCAGTGCTAGGGTTCAGAATGAGCAGTTCTTC
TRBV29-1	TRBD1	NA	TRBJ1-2	CSVKPGQGITNYGYTF	TGCAGCGTTAAACCGGGACAGGGTATTACGAACTATGGCTACACCTTC
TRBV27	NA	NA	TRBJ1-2	CASRPGRNYGYTF	TGTGCCAGCAGGCCGGGCCGAAACTATGGCTACACCTTC
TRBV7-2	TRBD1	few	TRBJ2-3	CASSSGQGEGNTQYF	TGTGCCAGCAGCTCGGGACAGGGGGAGGGGAATACGCAGTATTTT
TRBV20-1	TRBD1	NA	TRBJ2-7	CSARDVQGASEQYF	TGCAGTGCTAGAGATGTGCAGGGGGCTTCCGAGCAGTACTTC
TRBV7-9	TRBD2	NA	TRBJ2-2	CASSLVSGGSGGELFF	TGTGCCAGCAGCTTAGTGAGCGGGGGCAGCGGCGGGGAGCTGTTTTTT
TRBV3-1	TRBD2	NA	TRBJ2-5	CASSQSSGGETQYF	TGTGCCAGCAGCCAATCTAGCGGGGGAGAGACCCAGTACTTC
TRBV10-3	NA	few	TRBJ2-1	CAISDLDYNEQFF	TGTGCCATCAGTGACCTAGACTACAATGAGCAGTTCTTC
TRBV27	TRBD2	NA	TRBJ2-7	CASSFSRGDCEQYF	TGTGCCAGCAGTTTTAGCCGGGGGGACTGCGAGCAGTACTTC